A selection of T cell receptor beta chains follows, all from one sample in a study of T cell repertoires in ileal Crohn's disease. Here immunoSEQ multiplex PCR was the method, and the copy in TCRdb shows in-frame clones only, minus some. Among more than 12,000 clones listed, approximately 78% were seen once. Sample: ileal tissue. The source of these receptors is an adult with Crohn's disease. CDR3s include the opening cysteine and the closing phenylalanine or tryptophan. Fields, in order: D gene, clone size, V gene, CDR3 length, J gene, CDR3 DNA, CDR3 protein. D genes are given only for firm matches. Clone sizes are given selectively: once, few, many, or a class where the clone is expanded.

NA	NA	TRBV27	13	TRBJ1-6	TGTGCCAGCAGCCCCTTCTATAATTCACCCCTCCACTTT	CASSPFYNSPLHF
TRBD2	NA	TRBV29-1	15	TRBJ2-1	TGCAGCGTTGATAGCGGGAGGGTTTCGGACAATGAGCAGTTCTTC	CSVDSGRVSDNEQFF
NA	NA	TRBV30	14	TRBJ1-3	TGTGCCTGGAGTTGGCAGGGTTCAGGAAACACCATATATTTT	CAWSWQGSGNTIYF
TRBD2	medium-sized	TRBV6-1	15	TRBJ2-3	TGTGCCAGCAGTGAAACTAGCGGGAGGACAGATACGCAGTATTTT	CASSETSGRTDTQYF
NA	NA	TRBV25-1	15	TRBJ1-3	TGTGCCAGCAGGGAAGGGGGGGCTTCGGGAAACACCATATATTTT	CASREGGASGNTIYF
NA	NA	TRBV29-1	14	TRBJ2-1	TGCAGCGCCCTGGGGCAGGGGTCCTACAATGAGCAGTTCTTC	CSALGQGSYNEQFF
NA	once	TRBV5-1	16	TRBJ1-1	TGCGCCAGCCGAGCGGGGGCCGGGAGCTTCGGCACTGAAGCTTTCTTT	CASRAGAGSFGTEAFF
TRBD1	NA	TRBV2	17	TRBJ1-1	TGTGCCAGCAGCGTAGGGGGCGGGTTTTCCTCGGACACTGAAGCTTTCTTT	CASSVGGGFSSDTEAFF
TRBD2	NA	TRBV2	15	TRBJ2-3	TGTGCCAGCAGCTTAAGGACTAGCGGGTTAGATACGCAGTATTTT	CASSLRTSGLDTQYF
NA	NA	TRBV5-1	16	TRBJ2-3	TGCGCCAGCAGACGAGGACTCCTTAATAGCACAGATACGCAGTATTTT	CASRRGLLNSTDTQYF
NA	NA	TRBV29-1	12	TRBJ1-2	TGCAGCGTTGACGGGGGTGACTATGGCTACACCTTC	CSVDGGDYGYTF